The source of this T cell receptor (beta chain) is a study of blood T cell repertoires in COVID-19. Study summary: Acute-phase and convalescent COVID-19 samples originated in the United States, Italy and Spain. Sources were T cells, B-cell-depleted T cells, or PBMCs; the material itself was cDNA or gDNA.

V was shortened by 6 bases and J by 2 bases, with 11 bases between the two germline ends. The CDR3 totals 13 residues. Data came from immunoSEQ multiplex PCR; TCRdb stores just in-frame clones and leaves some out. This sample has roughly 110,000 clones, with around 84% found just once. The sequencing sample was made of peripheral blood. This chain joins TRBV12-3 or TRBV12-4 and TRBJ2-7, with no clear D. This receptor was obtained from a woman in her thirties or forties with acute or convalescent COVID-19. CDR3 DNA: TGTGCCAGCAGCACCCTCACAACCTACGAGCAGTACTTC. Protein product: CASSTLTTYEQYF.